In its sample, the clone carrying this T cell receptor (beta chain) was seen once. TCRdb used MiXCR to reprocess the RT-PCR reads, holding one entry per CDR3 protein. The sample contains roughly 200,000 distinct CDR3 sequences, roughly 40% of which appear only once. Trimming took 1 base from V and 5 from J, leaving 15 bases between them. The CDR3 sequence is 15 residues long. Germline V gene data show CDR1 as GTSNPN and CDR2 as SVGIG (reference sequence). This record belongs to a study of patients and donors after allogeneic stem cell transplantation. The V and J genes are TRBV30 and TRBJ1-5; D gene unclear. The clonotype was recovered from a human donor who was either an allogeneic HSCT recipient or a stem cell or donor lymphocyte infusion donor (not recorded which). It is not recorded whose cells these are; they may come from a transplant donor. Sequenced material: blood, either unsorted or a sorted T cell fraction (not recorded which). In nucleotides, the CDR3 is TGTGCCTGGAGTGGGAAGCGCAACTACCATCAGCCCCAGCATTTT. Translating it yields CAWSGKRNYHQPQHF.